This TCR beta chain is from a study of CD8 T cells in Susac syndrome. Study context: Blood was drawn from patients with Susac syndrome. At that point, they were therapy-naive, on corticosteroids, or on intravenous immunoglobulin alone.

The CDR3 is made up of 14 amino acids. The V end lost 0 bases, the J end lost 2 bases, and 7 bases lay between the germline ends. Germline CDR1 and CDR2: GTSNPN and SVGIG (reference sequence). The T cells that were sequenced for TCR beta were CD8+ and CD4+ cells from blood. Negative isolation was applied to CD8+ and CD4+ T cells, and FACS enrichment was applied to TEMRA cells. Reverse transcription of about 0.45 to 1 ug RNA was carried out with random hexamers. An immunoSEQ multiplex PCR generated amplified TCR beta CDR3 products spanning 54 Vbeta and 13 Jbeta. One entry per CDR3 protein, called by TCRdb with MiXCR from the immunoSEQ multiplex PCR reads. The table includes around 140,000 distinct CDR3 sequences, 85% to 95% detected once.

This clonotype was sampled from a human donor with Susac syndrome. Sequencing was carried out using CD4+ T cells from PBMCs. The chain is built from TRBV30 and TRBJ1-4; TRBD1 is a possible D gene (6 bases). The DNA for the CDR3 is TGTGCCTGGAGTGTTGACAGGACTAATGAAAAACTGTTTTTT. Its translation: CAWSVDRTNEKLFF.